These 10 T cell receptor beta chains were all obtained from the same sample, sequenced in a study of vaccination effects on CD4 cells after COVID-19. Pools of viral peptides were used by the ViraFEST assay to expand antigen-specific CD4+ T cells ahead of sequencing. After less than 11 days in culture, the CD4+ T cells were isolated. Vaccine recipients had no previous SARS-CoV-2 infection; their nucleocapsid antibodies were negative. Their cognate antigens are unknown. Clones were sequenced by immunoSEQ multiplex PCR, and TCRdb holds only the in-frame ones, with some missing. The sample has about 41,000 clones; roughly 70% are singletons. The material sequenced was CD4+ T cells from PBMCs cultured with HCoV-OC43 spike peptides, taken before COVID-19 vaccination. Subset given: HCoV-OC43 spike overlapping peptide pool stimulation. The receptors derive from a human donor who received a COVID-19 vaccine.

The chain joins TRBV5-6 to TRBJ1-2; D is uncertain. Germline CDR1 reads SGHDT; CDR2 reads YYEEEE. The V end was cut by 0 bases, the J end by 6 bases, with 9 bases between. This CDR3 is 13 amino acids long. In DNA, the CDR3 is TGTGCCAGCAGCTTGGGACTGCAGAATGGCTACACCTTC. Translated, it gives CASSLGLQNGYTF.

The chain carries TRBV6-5 and TRBJ2-7; 13 positions match TRBD2. CDR1 is MNHEY and CDR2 is SVGAGI in the germline V gene. This CDR3 has 15 residues. After removal of 5 bases from V and 0 bases from J, the junction contained 1 base not matched to a gene. The CDR3 DNA sequence: TGTGCCAGCAGTACTAGCGGGAGGGCCTCCTACGAGCAGTACTTC. It yields the protein CASSTSGRASYEQYF.

In this sample, this clone turned up a few times. The chain combines TRBV5-4 with TRBJ2-7; 8 nucleotides align to TRBD2. In germline, CDR1 is SGHNT, CDR2 YYREEE (reference sequence). The CDR3 has 14 amino acids. Losses at the gene ends were 0 bases for V and 2 bases for J; bases not matched to a gene: 1. The CDR3: CASSLVAGTYEQYF. DNA of the CDR3: TGTGCCAGCAGCTTGGTAGCGGGGACCTACGAGCAGTACTTC.

The rearrangement joins TRBV2 to TRBJ1-1; unclear D gene. Trimming left V 4 bases short and J 0 bases short, with 15 bases between. This CDR3 is built from 16 residues. Per the germline V gene, CDR1 is SNHLY and CDR2 is FYNNEI. Here the CDR3 DNA reads TGTGCCAGCAGTGGGGGTGTCGGGGAAATGAACACTGAAGCTTTCTTT. This sequence encodes CASSGGVGEMNTEAFF.

V and J are TRBV7-9 and TRBJ2-1; D remains ambiguous. The germline CDR1 and CDR2 sequences are SEHNR and FQNEAQ (reference sequence). The CDR3 contains 14 residues. Trimming pared 5 bases from V and 8 bases from J, leaving 16 bases between. The CDR3 nucleotides are TGTGCCAGCAGCCTCACCCCAACTCGCGATGAGCAGTTCTTC. Translating gives CASSLTPTRDEQFF.

This clone came up a few times. The chain uses TRBV12-3 or TRBV12-4 and TRBJ2-2, with a weak D call TRBD1 (6 bases). CDR3 length: 13 amino acids. Trimming cost V 7 bases and J 7 bases, with 13 bases left between them. As DNA, the CDR3 is TGTGCCAGCAACAGGGTTTCAGGCGGGGAGCTGTTTTTT. Translating gives CASNRVSGGELFF.

This clone was counted a few times. The V gene is TRBV4-1, the J gene TRBJ1-1; D is uncertain. The CDR3 is made up of 15 amino acids. V was cut by 1 base and J by 0 bases, with 9 bases left in between. Germline V gene lookup returns CDR1 MGHRA and CDR2 YSYEKL. The CDR3 sequence is CASSQGATMNTEAFF. CDR3 in DNA: TGCGCCAGCAGCCAAGGGGCAACTATGAACACTGAAGCTTTCTTT.

This clone has just a few counts. This sequence joins TRBV5-4 and TRBJ1-1, with unresolved D. From germline, CDR1 is SGHNT and CDR2 YYREEE (reference sequence). Trimming stripped 1 base from V and 1 base from J, with 8 bases between. This CDR3 contains 14 residues. The CDR3 loop is CASSLTETNTEAFF. CDR3 nucleotide sequence: TGTGCCAGCAGCTTGACAGAAACGAACACTGAAGCTTTCTTT.

This clone was observed a single time. The CDR3 here is CASSQGEGGLRNSPLHF. In nucleotides, the CDR3 is TGTGCCAGCAGCCAAGGTGAGGGAGGGCTTAGGAACTCACCCCTCCACTTT. The rearrangement links TRBV3-1 (or the pseudogene TRBV3-2) to TRBJ1-6; D not certain. The germline CDR1 and CDR2 sequences are LGHDT and YNNKEL (reference sequence). There are 17 residues in the CDR3. V shed 1 base and J shed 10 bases, with 20 bases lying between them.

The rearrangement links TRBV6-2 or TRBV6-3 to TRBJ1-5, with TRBD1 matching 10 bases. CDR1 and CDR2 (germline): MNHEY, SVGEGT. The V and J ends lost 6 bases and 2 bases, in that order; junction bases with no gene match: 16. CDR3 size: 19 residues. DNA of the CDR3: TGTGCCAGCAGCCCATTATTCGGACAGGGGGGTACCGGCAATCAGCCCCAGCATTTT. Protein: CASSPLFGQGGTGNQPQHF.